This TCR beta chain appears in the sequencing data of a study of T cell responses to AZD1222 COVID-19 vaccine. The CDR3 is 13 amino acids. The germline V and J ends were trimmed by 6 bases and 3 bases, with 11 bases remaining between them. CDR1 SNHLY and CDR2 FYNNEI come from the germline V gene. A remark on this clone: Its antigen is undetermined.

Findings of the study overall: Spike regions recognized by vaccine-associated CD4 TCRs spanned the protein, led by 160-218 and 743-854. Most donors were white British and more were female, and clonal diversity was possibly underestimated.

Sequenced by immunoSEQ multiplex PCR; TCRdb stores in-frame clones only, minus some. The profile covers about 140,000 clones, with 80% to 95% appearing a single time and about 6% taken by the ten largest. This clonotype was obtained from an adult who received the AZD1222 COVID-19 vaccine. Sample: peripheral blood, taken 28 days after the second AZD1222 dose. V and J are TRBV2 and TRBJ1-2; D might be TRBD1 (5 bases). Here the CDR3 DNA reads TGTGCCAGCAGGCCGGGGGAGGACTATGGCTACACCTTC. Protein product: CASRPGEDYGYTF.